In its sample, the clone carrying this T cell receptor (beta chain) was seen a few times. Its antigen is unidentified. TCRdb itself ran the RT-PCR reads through MiXCR, one entry per CDR3 protein. The repertoire holds some 600,000 distinct CDR3 sequences, with 11% to 15% as singletons. The CDR3 length is 17 residues. V gave up 4 bases and J gave up 0 bases; unmatched junction bases: 11. CDR1 is MNHEY and CDR2 is SMNVEV in the germline V gene (reference sequence). The data stem from a study of response to subunit inactivated influenza vaccine. Study-level findings and limits: The authors offered the suggestion that each seasonal influenza vaccination recruits few new T cells.

The input for sequencing was PBMCs from blood, taken approximately 15 days before vaccination. The source is a man aged 45-65 years who received an inactivated influenza vaccine. The V call is TRBV27, the J call TRBJ1-2, with 7 positions matching TRBD1. CDR3 nucleotides: TGTGCCAGCAGTTCGCAACCGGGACAGAGATCTAACTATGGCTACACCTTC. Amino acids: CASSSQPGQRSNYGYTF.